This TCR beta chain was retrieved from a study of blood T cell repertoires in COVID-19 (dated by TCRdb to 2019 to 2021). Regarding the research as a whole: Samples from collaborators originated in the United States, Italy and Spain and spanned both the acute and convalescent phases of COVID-19. Where HLA class I and class II types were available, the types were taken from metadata supplied by the sample provider, not from assay-based typing. The material from the prospective study consisted of cDNA or gDNA derived from T cells, B-cell-depleted T cells, or PBMCs. A freely available public database, intended as a resource for researchers studying the immune response to SARS-CoV-2, is where the repertoires were released. The dataset comprised deeply sampled blood TCRbeta repertoires from subjects exposed to, actively infected with, or recovered from COVID-19. The sample metadata nearly always contained a de-identified subject ID, COVID-19 status, age in years and sex. The samples were drawn from two sources: the first 160 participants of the ongoing ImmuneRACE study, and some 1,300 subjects contributed by 6 global collaborators.

This clone was seen a few times. Its target antigen remains unknown. Per-base qualities were not stored, and no clone one base away is much larger. Collaborating institutions collected whole blood in K2EDTA tubes following their own protocols. For TCRbeta analysis, collaborators shipped samples as frozen whole blood, isolated PBMCs, or DNA extracted from either of those sample types. Results the study describes overall, beyond this receptor: The amount of clinical and demographic metadata varied by source and participant and was provided uncurated.

TCRbeta CDR3 regions were amplified from genomic DNA using the immunoSEQ Assay, a bias-controlled multiplex PCR. As for how the authors treated the data: Nucleated cell counts per sample were estimated from amplification of reference gene primers within the assay. To quantify the absolute abundance of each unique TCRbeta CDR3 rearrangement, sequence reads were collapsed and filtered. For each sample, productive Simpson clonality was calculated by taking the square root of Simpson's diversity index across productive rearrangements. TCRdb took over this immuneACCESS table, retaining in-frame rearrangements with V and J assigned. Such tables are incomplete; in checked studies, under half of the missing clones stem from an unresolved V gene, and the remainder is unexplained. The DNA was the basis for D and trimming; V, J and clone size are from that table. This sample is represented by 35,000 to 45,000 clones; roughly 76% of them were singletons. Approximately 9% of the sample is in the top ten clones.

Reading the germline V gene gives CDR1 SNHLY and CDR2 FYNNEI. V loses 6 bases at its end and J loses 4 bases; junction bases beyond the gene matches: 3. The CDR3 runs 12 amino acids, cysteine and phenylalanine included. Only the CDR3 portion is preserved as DNA: 36 bases, with reading frame beginning at the first base. The V and J genes are TRBV2 and TRBJ2-7, with 7 bases aligning to TRBD2. What was sequenced was peripheral blood. The sequence was collected from a man between 65 and 85 years old with active or convalescent COVID-19. The CDR3 reads CASSREGYEQYF. The bases are TGTGCCAGCAGCAGGGAGGGGTACGAGCAGTACTTC. When the CDR3 is completed using the reference TRBV2 and TRBJ2-7 genes on either side, the full variable domain is EPEVTQTPSHQVTQMGQEVILRCVPISNHLYFYWYRQILGQKVEFLVSFYNNEISEKSEIFDDQFSVERPDGSNFTLKIRSTKLEDSAMYFCASSREGYEQYFGPGTRLTVT.